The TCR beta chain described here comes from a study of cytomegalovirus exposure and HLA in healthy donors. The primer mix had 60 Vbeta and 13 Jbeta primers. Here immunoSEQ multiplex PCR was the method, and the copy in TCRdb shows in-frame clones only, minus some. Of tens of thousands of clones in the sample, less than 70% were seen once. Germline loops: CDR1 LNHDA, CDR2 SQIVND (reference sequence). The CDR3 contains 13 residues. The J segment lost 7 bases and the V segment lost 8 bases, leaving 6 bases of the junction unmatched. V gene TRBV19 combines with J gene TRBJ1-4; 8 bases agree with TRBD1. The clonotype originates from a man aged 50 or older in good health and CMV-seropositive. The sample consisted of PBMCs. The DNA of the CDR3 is TGTGCCAGTTCCGCAGGGGGCGTTGAAAAACTGTTTTTT. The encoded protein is CASSAGGVEKLFF.